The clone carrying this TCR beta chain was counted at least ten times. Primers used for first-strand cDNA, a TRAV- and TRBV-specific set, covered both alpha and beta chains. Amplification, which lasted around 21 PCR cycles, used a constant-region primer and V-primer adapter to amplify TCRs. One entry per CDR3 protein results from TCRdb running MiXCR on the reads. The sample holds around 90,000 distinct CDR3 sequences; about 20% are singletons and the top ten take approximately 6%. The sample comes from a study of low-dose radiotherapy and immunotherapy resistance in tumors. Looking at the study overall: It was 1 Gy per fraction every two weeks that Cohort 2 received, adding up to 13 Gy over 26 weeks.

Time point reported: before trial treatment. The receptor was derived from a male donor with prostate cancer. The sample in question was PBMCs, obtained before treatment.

In nucleotides, the CDR3 is TGTGCCAGCAGCTTCCCGGGACAGATTAATTCACCCCTCCACTTT. Its translation is CASSFPGQINSPLHF. V gene TRBV6-2 or TRBV6-3 combines with J gene TRBJ1-6; 7 nucleotides match TRBD1. The V segment lost 6 bases and the J segment 6 bases; nucleotides outside the gene matches: 8. CDR1 MNHEY and CDR2 SVGEGT come from the germline V gene. The CDR3 totals 15 residues.